This T cell receptor beta chain was documented in a study of blood T cell repertoires in COVID-19. The data were produced by immunoSEQ multiplex PCR, yet TCRdb's version contains in-frame clones alone and is incomplete. This sample has under 300,000 clones, with 75% to 90% found just once. The CDR3 totals 14 residues. The V gene's germline CDR1 is SGHRS and CDR2 YFSETQ. With V trimmed by 2 bases and J by 4 bases, 4 bases remained unmatched. The chain links TRBV5-1 to TRBJ1-2; TRBD1 matches at 8 bases. The source of this sequence is a woman aged 35 to 49 who had recovered from COVID-19. Source material: peripheral blood. CDR3 sequence reads: CASSLPGTGYGYTF. The CDR3 DNA reads TGCGCCAGCAGCTTACCTGGGACAGGCTATGGCTACACCTTC.